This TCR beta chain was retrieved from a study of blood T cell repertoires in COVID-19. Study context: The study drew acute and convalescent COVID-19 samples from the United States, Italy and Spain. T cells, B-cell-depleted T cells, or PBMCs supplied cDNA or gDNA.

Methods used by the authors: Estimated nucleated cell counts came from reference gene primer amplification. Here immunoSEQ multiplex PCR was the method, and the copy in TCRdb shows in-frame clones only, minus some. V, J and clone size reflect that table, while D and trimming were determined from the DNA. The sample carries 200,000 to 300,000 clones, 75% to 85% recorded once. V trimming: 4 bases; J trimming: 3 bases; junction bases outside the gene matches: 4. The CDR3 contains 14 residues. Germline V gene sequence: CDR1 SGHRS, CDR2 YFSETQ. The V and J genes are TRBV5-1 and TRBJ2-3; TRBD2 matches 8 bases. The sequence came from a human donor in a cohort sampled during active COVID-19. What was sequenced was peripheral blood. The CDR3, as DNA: TGCGCCAGCAGCCCGGGGGGGGAAACAGATACGCAGTATTTT. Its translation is CASSPGGETDTQYF.